A single sample gave rise to the 32 T cell receptor beta chains below, sequenced in a study of blood T cell repertoires in COVID-19. TCRdb's table, derived via immunoSEQ multiplex PCR, lists solely in-frame clones and lacks some. The sample gives 70,000 to 85,000 clones, around four fifths of which show up once; less than 40% is in the top ten. Sequenced input: peripheral blood. The receptors here all came from a man of 80 years or more with active or convalescent COVID-19.

The chain combines TRBV18 with TRBJ2-4; TRBD1 matches at 9 bases. CDR3 size: 17 residues. The germline CDR1 and CDR2 sequences are KGHSH and LQKENI. V shed 5 bases and J 0 bases; nucleotides not matched to a gene: 8. The CDR3 here is CASSEQGAHLAKNIQYF. CDR3 sequence (DNA): TGTGCCAGCTCAGAACAGGGGGCGCATCTAGCCAAAAACATTCAGTACTTC.

The rearrangement joins TRBV7-6 to TRBJ2-1; a weak D match, TRBD2 (6 bases). Trimming took 3 bases from V and 5 from J, leaving 8 bases between them. Germline values: CDR1 SGHVS, CDR2 FNYEAQ. The CDR3 is made up of 13 amino acids. The CDR3 reads CASSFSGNNEQFF. CDR3 in DNA: TGTGCCAGCAGCTTTAGCGGAAACAATGAGCAGTTCTTC.

The V call is TRBV13, the J call TRBJ2-3; D is perhaps TRBD1 (6 bases). Trimming took off 5 bases at V and 3 bases at J, with 12 bases between the two ends. The germline V gene has CDR1 PRHDT and CDR2 FYEKMQ (reference sequence). The CDR3 is 14 amino acids. CDR3 DNA sequence: TGTGCCAGCAGCCCCCCCGGGACAACAGATACGCAGTATTTT. Encoded protein: CASSPPGTTDTQYF. The full variable domain, completed using reference TRBV13 and TRBJ2-3, is AAGVIQSPRHLIKEKRETATLKCYPIPRHDTVYWYQQGPGQDPQFLISFYEKMQSDKGSIPDRFSAQQFSDYHSELNMSSLELGDSALYFCASSPPGTTDTQYFGPGTRLTVL.

This rearrangement joins TRBV5-1 to TRBJ2-1, with 9 positions matching TRBD2. The V segment lost 4 bases and the J segment 8 bases; nucleotides outside the gene matches: 10. CDR3 length: 15 amino acids. Germline V CDR1 and CDR2: SGHRS, YFSETQ. CDR3 in amino acids: CASSARGGGAYEQFF. DNA of the CDR3: TGCGCCAGCAGCGCCCGGGGCGGGGGGGCCTATGAGCAGTTCTTC.

The V and J genes are TRBV6-1 and TRBJ2-7, with 8 bases lining up with TRBD1. Germline V CDR1 and CDR2: MNHNS, SASEGT. There are 17 residues in the CDR3. Trimming removed 4 bases from V and 3 bases from J; junction bases left unmatched: 14. This CDR3 reads CASSGVDGQGVYYEQYF. The CDR3 coding sequence is TGTGCCAGCAGTGGAGTCGATGGACAGGGCGTTTACTACGAGCAGTACTTC.

V is TRBV24-1 and J is TRBJ2-7; no definite D call. Germline CDR1 and CDR2: KGHDR and SFDVKD. V dropped 9 bases and J dropped 3 bases, with 20 bases sitting between them. CDR3 length equals 15 residues. CDR3 sequence (DNA): TGTGCCACCCCCCCTATAGAAAAGGCGGACTACGAGCAGTACTTC. Protein product: CATPPIEKADYEQYF.

The chain has TRBV18 and TRBJ2-1, with D possibly matching TRBD1 (6 bases). V lost 3 bases, J lost 6 bases, and 15 bases lay in between. CDR1 and CDR2 (germline): KGHSH, LQKENI. CDR3 length: 15 residues. The CDR3 spells CASSPQQGELNEQFF. CDR3 DNA sequence: TGTGCCAGCTCACCCCAACAGGGCGAACTCAATGAGCAGTTCTTC.

This clone was counted between two and nine times. The V and J genes are TRBV2 and TRBJ1-6; possible D gene TRBD1, 6 bases. The germline V gene has CDR1 SNHLY and CDR2 FYNNEI. Deletions cut 10 bases from V and 6 bases from J, with 13 bases between. This CDR3 is 13 amino acids long. Written as DNA, the CDR3 is TGTGCCAACTTACAGGGTCCTAATTCACCCCTCCACTTT. Translated: CANLQGPNSPLHF.

This rearrangement joins TRBV29-1 to TRBJ2-7; TRBD1 aligns across 7 bases. The CDR3 is 12 residues long. Germline loops: CDR1 SQVTM, CDR2 ANQGSEA. J was trimmed by 2 bases and V by 6 bases; bases with no gene match: 4. The CDR3 sequence: CSVSGGTYEQYF. The DNA for the CDR3 is TGCAGCGTCTCAGGGGGAACCTACGAGCAGTACTTC.

A word on this clone: One end of the junction does not line up with germline, which may come from a read error. This rearrangement joins TRBV5-5 to TRBJ1-5, with a weak D call TRBD1 (5 bases). Per the germline V gene, CDR1 is SGHKS and CDR2 is YYEKEE (reference sequence). The CDR3 is made up of 16 amino acids. CDR3 in amino acids: CASNLGMTASNQPQHF. The CDR3 region has the DNA TGTGCCAGCAACTTGGGCATGACAGCTAGCAATCAGCCCCAGCATTTT. The entire variable domain, with the rest obtained from reference TRBV5-5 and TRBJ1-5, is as follows: DAGVTQSPTHLIKTRGQQVTLRCSPISGHKSVSWYQQVLGQGPQFIFQYYEKEERGRGNFPDRFSARQFPNYSSELNVNALLLGDSALYLCASNLGMTASNQPQHFGDGTRLSIL.

This chain joins TRBV3-1 (or the pseudogene TRBV3-2) and TRBJ1-1, with D possibly TRBD1 on 6 matching bases. Germline V lookup: CDR1 LGHDT, CDR2 YNNKEL (reference sequence). With 4 bases removed from V and 1 base from J, the gap between germline ends came to 13 bases. There are 15 residues in the CDR3. CDR3 bases: TGTGCCAGCAGCCGAATGGGACAAGCGAACACTGAAGCTTTCTTT. Protein sequence: CASSRMGQANTEAFF.

V usage is TRBV29-1 and J usage is TRBJ1-5; D ambiguous. Germline CDR1 SQVTM, CDR2 ANQGSEA. Trimming took 6 bases from V and 0 from J, leaving 9 bases between them. CDR3 length: 13 residues. The CDR3 DNA sequence: TGCAGCGTGAGCGGCGGTAGCAATCAGCCCCAGCATTTT. Its protein is CSVSGGSNQPQHF.

V and J are TRBV11-3 and TRBJ2-3; D unclear. V lost 6 bases and J lost 6, with 10 bases in between. The CDR3 consists of 12 residues. The germline V gene encodes CDR1 SGHNT and CDR2 YENEEA. CDR3 protein: CASSHARDTQYF. The DNA of the CDR3 is TGTGCCAGCAGTCACGCCCGGGATACGCAGTATTTT. Using reference TRBV11-3 and TRBJ2-3 for the parts outside the CDR3, the full variable domain is EAGVVQSPRYKIIEKKQPVAFWCNPISGHNTLYWYLQNLGQGPELLIRYENEEAVDDSQLPKDRFSAERLKGVDSTLKIQPAELGDSAVYLCASSHARDTQYFGPGTRLTVL.

This clone appeared many times. CDR3 sequence (DNA): TGTGCCACCAGCGGACAGGGGGCGAGGACTGAAGCTTTCTTT. Translating it yields CATSGQGARTEAFF. The chain combines TRBV24-1 with TRBJ1-1; TRBD1 matches at 11 bases. The CDR3 has 14 residues. V gave up 7 bases and J gave up 5 bases; unmatched junction bases: 5. Germline lookup yields CDR1 KGHDR and CDR2 SFDVKD.

The chain has TRBV6-5 and TRBJ2-3; 13 bases line up with TRBD2. Germline CDR1 is MNHEY and CDR2 is SVGAGI. The CDR3 spans 15 residues. V dropped 8 bases and J dropped 8; count of bases not matched to a gene: 10. The CDR3 DNA follows: TGTGCCAGCGCTACTAGCGGGGGGGCAGTCGGTACGCAGTATTTT. It yields the protein CASATSGGAVGTQYF.

This chain connects TRBV15 to TRBJ2-2; tentatively, D is TRBD2 (5 bases). The germline V gene encodes CDR1 LNHNV and CDR2 YYDKDF (reference sequence). The ends were cut back, 7 bases at V and 2 bases at J, with 20 bases in the middle. The CDR3 is 17 residues long. CDR3 nucleotide sequence: TGTGCCACCACAGGAAATCAAGGACTTCTAAACACCGGGGAGCTGTTTTTT. Protein product: CATTGNQGLLNTGELFF.

The chain joins TRBV29-1 to TRBJ1-1; TRBD1 matches at 7 bases. The ends lost 7 bases at V and 1 base at J; junction bases unmatched: 6. Germline V CDR1 and CDR2: SQVTM, ANQGSEA. This CDR3 is 13 amino acids long. CDR3 bases: TGCAGCGCAGGGACAGCCGGGAACACTGAAGCTTTCTTT. Residues: CSAGTAGNTEAFF.

The chain links TRBV19 to TRBJ2-7; perhaps TRBD1 as D (5 bases). The germline CDR1 and CDR2 sequences are LNHDA and SQIVND (reference sequence). The CDR3 is 13 amino acids. V lost 7 bases, J lost 4 bases, and 14 bases lay in between. The CDR3 bases are TGTGCCAGTAATCGGTGGGGCGCTTACGAGCAGTACTTC. Its protein is CASNRWGAYEQYF.

In DNA, the CDR3 is TGTGCCAGCAGTGTGTTACAGGGTGGCACAGATACGCAGTATTTT. It codes for CASSVLQGGTDTQYF. This sequence joins TRBV2 and TRBJ2-3, with D maybe TRBD1 (6 bases). Deletions cut 4 bases from V and 1 base from J, with 12 bases between. The germline V gene encodes CDR1 SNHLY and CDR2 FYNNEI. The CDR3 covers 15 residues.

The V call is TRBV6-1, the J call TRBJ1-2, with D unresolved. Looked up from germline, CDR1 is MNHNS and CDR2 is SASEGT. V was trimmed by 0 bases and J by 4 bases, leaving 12 bases between them. The CDR3 spans 15 residues. DNA of the CDR3: TGTGCCAGCAGTGAAGCACCTGGCGGGCGCTATGGCTACACCTTC. Translated, it gives CASSEAPGGRYGYTF.

The chain joins TRBV28 to TRBJ1-1; unclear D gene. Trimming took off 1 base at V and 7 bases at J, with 4 bases between the two ends. This CDR3 spans 11 amino acids. The germline gives CDR1 MDHEN, CDR2 SYDVKM. The CDR3 bases are TGTGCCAGCAGTTTATCCGGTGAAGCTTTCTTT. Translated, it gives CASSLSGEAFF.

This chain connects TRBV30 to TRBJ2-2; weak D call: TRBD2 (6 bases). CDR3 length: 14 residues. Trimming took 5 bases from V and 2 from J, leaving 12 bases between them. The V gene's germline CDR1 is GTSNPN and CDR2 SVGIG (reference sequence). CDR3 protein: CAWGGRDNTGELFF. The CDR3 DNA follows: TGTGCCTGGGGGGGGAGAGACAACACCGGGGAGCTGTTTTTT.

CDR3 in amino acids: CATSETGQQGYTF. The CDR3 DNA sequence: TGTGCCACCAGTGAAACCGGACAGCAAGGCTACACCTTC. V is TRBV24-1 and J is TRBJ1-2; TRBD1 is a possible D gene (6 bases). Trimming left V 4 bases short and J 8 bases short, with 13 bases between. The CDR3 spans 13 residues. Germline CDR1 is KGHDR and CDR2 is SFDVKD.

V usage is TRBV5-8 and J usage is TRBJ2-1; 9 nucleotides agree with TRBD2. The V and J ends lost 5 bases and 6 bases, in that order; junction bases with no gene match: 9. The CDR3 runs 15 residues. Germline CDR1 is SGHTS and CDR2 is YDEGEE. Written as DNA, the CDR3 is TGTGCCAGCAGGTTTAGCGGGGGTGTCCTCAATGAGCAGTTCTTC. It encodes CASRFSGGVLNEQFF.

The chain has TRBV27 and TRBJ1-4, with D possibly TRBD1 on 5 matching bases. Trimming cost V 8 bases and J 7 bases, with 26 bases left between them. Germline V gives CDR1 MNHEY, CDR2 SMNVEV (reference sequence). The CDR3 extends over 17 amino acids. The CDR3 nucleotides are TGTGCCAGCCGCCCCGTAGGATGGGGCAAGGAAGGTGAAAAACTGTTTTTT. Translation: CASRPVGWGKEGEKLFF.

The rearrangement uses TRBV11-2 and TRBJ2-1; D is possibly TRBD2 (5 bases). Looked up from germline, CDR1 is SGHAT and CDR2 is FQNNGV. The CDR3 totals 14 residues. Deletions cut 0 bases from V and 6 bases from J, with 9 bases between. CDR3 nucleotide sequence: TGTGCCAGCAGCTTAGAACGGGGTGTCAATGAGCAGTTCTTC. It is translated as CASSLERGVNEQFF.

The rearrangement joins TRBV11-2 to TRBJ2-7; TRBD2 aligns across 10 bases. J was trimmed by 2 bases and V by 0 bases; bases with no gene match: 1. This CDR3 is built from 15 residues. Germline CDR1 reads SGHAT; CDR2 reads FQNNGV. The CDR3 loop is CASSLDTSGAYEQYF. CDR3 sequence (DNA): TGTGCCAGCAGCTTAGATACTAGCGGGGCCTACGAGCAGTACTTC.

This chain uses TRBV4-3 with TRBJ1-2, with TRBD1 matching 7 bases. Germline loops: CDR1 LGHNA, CDR2 YSLEER. After removal of 0 bases from V and 4 bases from J, the junction contained 8 bases not matched to a gene. The CDR3 consists of 16 residues. This chain's CDR3 is CASSQDLWDRIYGYTF. The CDR3 DNA reads TGCGCCAGCAGCCAAGATTTATGGGACAGAATCTATGGCTACACCTTC.

This chain connects TRBV27 to TRBJ2-2; the D gene is possibly TRBD2 (5 bases). This CDR3 has 17 residues. V was trimmed by 2 bases and J by 7 bases, leaving 20 bases between them. Germline CDR1 MNHEY, CDR2 SMNVEV (reference sequence). The CDR3 region has the DNA TGTGCCAGCAGTTTAAAGTTGACGGCGGGCCGGATCGGGGAGCTGTTTTTT. It is translated as CASSLKLTAGRIGELFF.

The chain recombines TRBV18 with TRBJ2-1; 8 positions match TRBD1. There are 13 residues in the CDR3. V lost 6 bases and J lost 11; bases outside the gene matches: 9. Looked up from germline, CDR1 is KGHSH and CDR2 is LQKENI. For the CDR3, the DNA is TGTGCCAGCTCTGAGGACAGGGCCGAGAAGCAGTTCTTC. This encodes CASSEDRAEKQFF.

This chain uses TRBV19 with TRBJ1-5; 10 bases are shared with TRBD1. The CDR3 has 15 residues. Germline CDR1 LNHDA, CDR2 SQIVND (reference sequence). V gave up 4 bases and J gave up 6 bases; unmatched junction bases: 6. The CDR3 DNA reads TGTGCCAGTAGTACCTCCGGGACAGGGGTTCAGCCCCAGCATTTT. Protein: CASSTSGTGVQPQHF.

The chain is built from TRBV19 and TRBJ2-1; D remains unclear. Germline CDR1 LNHDA, CDR2 SQIVND (reference sequence). The CDR3 is 15 residues long. V was clipped by 3 bases and J by 5 bases, with 14 bases between them. For the CDR3, the DNA is TGTGCCAGTAGTATCTTGGCAACCCCCCACAATGAGCAGTTCTTC. It specifies CASSILATPHNEQFF.